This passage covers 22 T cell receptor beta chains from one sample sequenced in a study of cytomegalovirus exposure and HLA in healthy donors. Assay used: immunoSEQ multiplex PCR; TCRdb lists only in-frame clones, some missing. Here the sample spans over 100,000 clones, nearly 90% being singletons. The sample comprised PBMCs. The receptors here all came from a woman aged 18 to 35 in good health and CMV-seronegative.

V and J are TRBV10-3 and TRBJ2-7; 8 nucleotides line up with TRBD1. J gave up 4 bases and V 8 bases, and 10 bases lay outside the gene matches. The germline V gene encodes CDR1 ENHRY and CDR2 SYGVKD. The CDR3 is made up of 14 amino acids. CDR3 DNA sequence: TGTGCCATCCGGACAGGGAGTGGGGCTTACGAGCAGTACTTC. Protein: CAIRTGSGAYEQYF.

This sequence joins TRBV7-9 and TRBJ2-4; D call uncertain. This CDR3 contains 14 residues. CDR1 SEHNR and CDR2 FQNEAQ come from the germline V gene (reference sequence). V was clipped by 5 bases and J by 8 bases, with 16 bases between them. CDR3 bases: TGTGCCAGCAGCCCAATAGTCGGGTTGGACATTCAGTACTTC. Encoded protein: CASSPIVGLDIQYF. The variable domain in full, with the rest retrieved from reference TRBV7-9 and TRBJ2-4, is DTGVSQNPRHKITKRGQNVTFRCDPISEHNRLYWYRQTLGQGPEFLTYFQNEAQLEKSRLLSDRFSAERPKGSFSTLEIQRTEQGDSAMYLCASSPIVGLDIQYFGAGTRLSVL.

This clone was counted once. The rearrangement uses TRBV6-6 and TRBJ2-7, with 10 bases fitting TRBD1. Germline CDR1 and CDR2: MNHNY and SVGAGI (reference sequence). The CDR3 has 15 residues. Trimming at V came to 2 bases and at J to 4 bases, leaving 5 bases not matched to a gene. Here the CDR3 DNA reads TGTGCCAGCAGTTACGGGGGACAGGGGTCTTACGAGCAGTACTTC. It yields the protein CASSYGGQGSYEQYF.

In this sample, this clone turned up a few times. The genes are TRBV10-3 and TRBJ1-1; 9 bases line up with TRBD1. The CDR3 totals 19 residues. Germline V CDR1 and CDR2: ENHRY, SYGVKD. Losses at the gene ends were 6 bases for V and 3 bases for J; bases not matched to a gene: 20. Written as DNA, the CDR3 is TGTGCCATCAGAGATTGGACAGGACAGGGGAAAGGGATGCACACTGAAGCTTTCTTT. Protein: CAIRDWTGQGKGMHTEAFF.

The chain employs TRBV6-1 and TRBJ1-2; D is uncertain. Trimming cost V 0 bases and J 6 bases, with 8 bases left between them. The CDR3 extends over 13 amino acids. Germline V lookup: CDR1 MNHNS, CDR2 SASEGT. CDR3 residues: CASSEARVNGYTF. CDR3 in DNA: TGTGCCAGCAGTGAAGCCCGGGTAAATGGCTACACCTTC.

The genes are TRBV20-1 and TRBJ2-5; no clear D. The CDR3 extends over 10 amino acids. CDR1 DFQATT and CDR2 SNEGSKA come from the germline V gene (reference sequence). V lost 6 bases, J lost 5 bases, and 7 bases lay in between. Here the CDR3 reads CSAPRETQYF. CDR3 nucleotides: TGCAGTGCCCCGCGGGAGACCCAGTACTTC.

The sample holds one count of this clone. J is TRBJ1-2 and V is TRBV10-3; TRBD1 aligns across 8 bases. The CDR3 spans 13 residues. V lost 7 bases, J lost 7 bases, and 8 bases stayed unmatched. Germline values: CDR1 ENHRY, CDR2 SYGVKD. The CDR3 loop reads CAINPQGARGYTF. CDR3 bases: TGTGCCATCAATCCTCAGGGGGCGCGTGGCTACACCTTC.

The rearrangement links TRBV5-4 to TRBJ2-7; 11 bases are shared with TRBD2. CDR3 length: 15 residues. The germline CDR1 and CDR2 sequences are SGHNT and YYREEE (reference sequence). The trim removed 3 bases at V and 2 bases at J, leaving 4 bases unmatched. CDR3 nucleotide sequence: TGTGCCAGCAGCTCTCTAGCGGGGGGCACCTACGAGCAGTACTTC. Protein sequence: CASSSLAGGTYEQYF.

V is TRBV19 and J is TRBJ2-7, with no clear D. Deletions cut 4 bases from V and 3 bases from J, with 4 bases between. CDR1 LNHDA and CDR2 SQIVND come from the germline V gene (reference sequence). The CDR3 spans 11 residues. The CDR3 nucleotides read TGTGCCAGTAGTAATAGCTACGAGCAGTACTTC. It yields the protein CASSNSYEQYF.

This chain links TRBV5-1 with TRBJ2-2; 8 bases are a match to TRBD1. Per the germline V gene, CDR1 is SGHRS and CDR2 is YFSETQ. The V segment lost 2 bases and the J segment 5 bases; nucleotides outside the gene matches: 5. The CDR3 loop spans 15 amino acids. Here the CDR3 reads CASSFQGAWTGELFF. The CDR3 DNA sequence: TGCGCCAGCAGCTTCCAGGGGGCGTGGACCGGGGAGCTGTTTTTT.

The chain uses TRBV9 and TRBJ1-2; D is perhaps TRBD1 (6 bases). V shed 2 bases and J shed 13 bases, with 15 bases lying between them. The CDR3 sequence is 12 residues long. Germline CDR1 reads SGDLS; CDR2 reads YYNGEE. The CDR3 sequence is CASSVSTGTCTF. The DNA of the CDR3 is TGTGCCAGCAGCGTCTCGACAGGCACCTGCACCTTC.

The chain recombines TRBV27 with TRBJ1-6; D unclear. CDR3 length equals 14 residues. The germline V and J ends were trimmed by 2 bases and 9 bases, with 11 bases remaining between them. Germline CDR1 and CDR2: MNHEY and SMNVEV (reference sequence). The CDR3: CASSLARGGSPLHF. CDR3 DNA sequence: TGTGCCAGCAGTTTAGCGCGCGGCGGTTCACCCCTCCACTTT.

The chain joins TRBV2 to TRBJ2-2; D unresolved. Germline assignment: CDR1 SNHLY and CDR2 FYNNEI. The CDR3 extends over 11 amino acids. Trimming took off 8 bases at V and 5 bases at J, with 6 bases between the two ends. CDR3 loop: CASHRTGELFF. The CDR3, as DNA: TGTGCCAGCCATCGGACCGGGGAGCTGTTTTTT.

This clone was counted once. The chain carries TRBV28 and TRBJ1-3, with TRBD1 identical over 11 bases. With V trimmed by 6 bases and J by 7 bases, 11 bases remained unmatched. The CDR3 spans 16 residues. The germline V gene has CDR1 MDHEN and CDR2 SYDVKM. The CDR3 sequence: CASRDGQGANWNTIYF. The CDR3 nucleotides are TGTGCCAGCAGGGACGGACAGGGGGCGAATTGGAACACCATATATTTT.

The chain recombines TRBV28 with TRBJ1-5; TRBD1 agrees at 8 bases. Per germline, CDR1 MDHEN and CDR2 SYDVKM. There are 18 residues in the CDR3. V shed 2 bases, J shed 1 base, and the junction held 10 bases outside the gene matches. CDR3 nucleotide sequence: TGTGCCAGCAGTTTACCCACAGGGGACAGGAGGAGCAATCAGCCCCAGCATTTT. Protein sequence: CASSLPTGDRRSNQPQHF.

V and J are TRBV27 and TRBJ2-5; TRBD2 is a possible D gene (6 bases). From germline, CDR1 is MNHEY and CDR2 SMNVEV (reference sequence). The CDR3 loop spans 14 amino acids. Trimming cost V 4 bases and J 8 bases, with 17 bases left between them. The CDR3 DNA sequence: TGTGCCAGCAGTTCAAAACGGGACTCCCCAACCCAGTACTTC. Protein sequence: CASSSKRDSPTQYF.

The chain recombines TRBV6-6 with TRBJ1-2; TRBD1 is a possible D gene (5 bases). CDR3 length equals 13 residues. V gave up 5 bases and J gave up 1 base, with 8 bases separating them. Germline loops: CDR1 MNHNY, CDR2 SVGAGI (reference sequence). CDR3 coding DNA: TGTGCCAGCAGTACCAGGGTTAACTATGGCTACACCTTC. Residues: CASSTRVNYGYTF.

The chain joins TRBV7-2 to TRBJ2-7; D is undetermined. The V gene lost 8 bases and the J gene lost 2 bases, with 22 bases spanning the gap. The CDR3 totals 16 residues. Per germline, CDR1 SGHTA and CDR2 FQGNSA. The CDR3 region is CASVSGSSVQTYEQYF. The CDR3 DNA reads TGTGCCAGCGTCTCAGGTAGTTCAGTCCAAACCTACGAGCAGTACTTC.

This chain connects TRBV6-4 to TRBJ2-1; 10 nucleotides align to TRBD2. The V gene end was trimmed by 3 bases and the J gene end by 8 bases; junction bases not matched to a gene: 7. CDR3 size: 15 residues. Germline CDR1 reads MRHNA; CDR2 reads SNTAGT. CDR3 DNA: TGTGCCAGCAGTGAATTGCCTAGCGGGGGCGATGAGCAGTTCTTC. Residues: CASSELPSGGDEQFF.

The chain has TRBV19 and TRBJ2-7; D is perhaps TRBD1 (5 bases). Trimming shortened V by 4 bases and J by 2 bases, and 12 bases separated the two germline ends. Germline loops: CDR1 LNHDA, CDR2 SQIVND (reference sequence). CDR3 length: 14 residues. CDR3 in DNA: TGTGCCAGTAGTACCCAACAGGAGCCCTACGAGCAGTACTTC. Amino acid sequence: CASSTQQEPYEQYF. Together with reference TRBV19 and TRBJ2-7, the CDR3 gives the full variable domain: DGGITQSPKYLFRKEGQNVTLSCEQNLNHDAMYWYRQDPGQGLRLIYYSQIVNDFQKGDIAEGYSVSREKKESFPLTVTSAQKNPTAFYLCASSTQQEPYEQYFGPGTRLTVT.

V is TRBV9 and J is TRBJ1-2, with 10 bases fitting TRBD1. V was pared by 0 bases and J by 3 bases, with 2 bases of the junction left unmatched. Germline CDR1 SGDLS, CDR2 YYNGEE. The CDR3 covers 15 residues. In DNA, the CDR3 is TGTGCCAGCAGCGTAGGACAGGGGGCGGACTATGGCTACACCTTC. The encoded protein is CASSVGQGADYGYTF.

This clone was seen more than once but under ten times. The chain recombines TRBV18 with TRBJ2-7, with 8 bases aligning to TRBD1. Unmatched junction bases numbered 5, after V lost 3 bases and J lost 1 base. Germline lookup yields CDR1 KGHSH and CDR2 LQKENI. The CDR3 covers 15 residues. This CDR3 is CASSPGQVISYEQYF. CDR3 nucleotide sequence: TGTGCCAGCTCACCGGGACAGGTTATTTCCTACGAGCAGTACTTC.